Below, 6 T cell receptor beta chains from the same sample are listed, as sequenced in a study of metastatic and nonmetastatic thyroid tumors. No patient had received any treatment before thyroid surgery. TCRdb re-clonotyped the PCR reads via MiXCR. The sample consists of 21,000 or so clones, about 20% of them appearing once. Sequencing input: blood. The receptors originated from a female donor with papillary thyroid cancer or a benign thyroid nodule (not recorded which). Some clones in this sample may be carry-over from other donors' samples.

This clone was detected ten times or more. The CDR3 region is CASRGTTGGNQPQHF. In DNA form, the CDR3 reads TGTGCCAGCAGAGGGACAACCGGGGGCAATCAGCCCCAGCATTTT. V is TRBV2 and J is TRBJ1-5; tentative D call: TRBD1 (6 bases). V lost 6 bases and J 2 bases, leaving 14 bases between the germline ends. This CDR3 spans 15 amino acids. Germline lookup yields CDR1 SNHLY and CDR2 FYNNEI.

This clone was observed many times. The chain links TRBV19 to TRBJ2-5; 7 nucleotides match TRBD2. J gave up 1 base and V 6 bases, and 14 bases lay outside the gene matches. The CDR3 contains 17 residues. Germline lookup yields CDR1 LNHDA and CDR2 SQIVND (reference sequence). This chain's CDR3 is CASSLTTAGRGQETQYF. CDR3 sequence (DNA): TGTGCCAGTAGCTTAACCACAGCGGGGCGGGGCCAAGAGACCCAGTACTTC.

This clone showed up many times. This chain connects TRBV11-2 to TRBJ2-3, with 9 nucleotides matching TRBD2. In germline, CDR1 is SGHAT, CDR2 FQNNGV. With V trimmed by 1 base and J by 0 bases, 5 bases remained unmatched. The CDR3 extends over 17 amino acids. CDR3 amino acids: CASSLGPLAGSTDTQYF. As DNA, the CDR3 is TGTGCCAGCAGCTTAGGCCCCCTAGCGGGAAGCACAGATACGCAGTATTTT. Supplemented by reference TRBV11-2 and TRBJ2-3, the full variable domain reads EAGVAQSPRYKIIEKRQSVAFWCNPISGHATLYWYQQILGQGPKLLIQFQNNGVVDDSQLPKDRFSAERLKGVDSTLKIQPAKLEDSAVYLCASSLGPLAGSTDTQYFGPGTRLTVL.

This clone appeared many times. The V call is TRBV7-9, the J call TRBJ2-1; D gene uncertain. Germline CDR1 and CDR2: SEHNR and FQNEAQ (reference sequence). The CDR3 totals 12 residues. Trimming took off 3 bases at V and 5 bases at J, with 5 bases between the two ends. CDR3 DNA: TGTGCCAGCAGCTTTGATAACAATGAGCAGTTCTTC. Its translation is CASSFDNNEQFF.

The table lists this clone with many counts. The V and J genes are TRBV7-2 and TRBJ2-1; 7 bases agree with TRBD1. The length of the CDR3 is 14 residues. Unmatched junction bases numbered 8, after V lost 4 bases and J lost 8 bases. Germline-derived CDR1 and CDR2 are SGHTA and FQGNSA. The CDR3 protein is CASSSRGQGDEQFF. The DNA for the CDR3 is TGTGCCAGCAGCTCCAGAGGTCAGGGGGATGAGCAGTTCTTC.

As regards this clone: One junction end does not reproduce the germline sequence, and a read error may be involved. The rearrangement joins TRBV5-1 to TRBJ2-6, with 7 bases aligning to TRBD1. CDR1 and CDR2 from the germline V gene are SGHRS and YFSETQ. CDR3 size: 16 residues. The CDR3 loop is CASTRQGSSGSNVLTF. The CDR3 DNA reads as TGCGCCAGCACCCGACAGGGATCGTCTGGGTCCAACGTCCTTACTTTC.